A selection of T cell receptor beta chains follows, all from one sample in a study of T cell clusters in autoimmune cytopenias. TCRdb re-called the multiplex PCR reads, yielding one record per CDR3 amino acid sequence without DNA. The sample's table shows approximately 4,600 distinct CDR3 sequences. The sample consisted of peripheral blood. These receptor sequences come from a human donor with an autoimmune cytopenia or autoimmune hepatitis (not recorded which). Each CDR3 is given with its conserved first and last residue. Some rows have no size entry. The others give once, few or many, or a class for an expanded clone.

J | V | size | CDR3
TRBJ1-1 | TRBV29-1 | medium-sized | CSVEDLTEDMNTEAFF
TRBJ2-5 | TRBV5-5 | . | CASSLSSGAQETQYF
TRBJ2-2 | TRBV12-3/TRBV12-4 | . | CASSPGGGGANTGELFF
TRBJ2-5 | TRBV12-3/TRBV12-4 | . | CASSLGGTETQYF
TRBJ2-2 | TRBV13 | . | CASSSRGFGYTGELFF
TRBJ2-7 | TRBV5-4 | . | CASSQQWTGVFYEQYF
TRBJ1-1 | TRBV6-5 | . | CASSQAANTEAFF
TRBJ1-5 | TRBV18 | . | CASSPLSAEQPQHF
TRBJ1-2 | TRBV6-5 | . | CASSGRPVNYGYTF
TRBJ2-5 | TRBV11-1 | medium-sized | CASSLAPDRGETQYF
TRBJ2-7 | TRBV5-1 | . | CASSPRAGNYEQYF
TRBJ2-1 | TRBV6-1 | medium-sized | CASRDWTGKSNEQFF
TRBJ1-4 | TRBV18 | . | CASSPDSTNEKLFF
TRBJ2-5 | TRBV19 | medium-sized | CASSLGETQYF
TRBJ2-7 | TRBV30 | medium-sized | CAWSKGVNYEQYF
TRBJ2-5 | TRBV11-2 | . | CASSLSGSQETQYF
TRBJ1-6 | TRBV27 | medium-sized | CASREQGARNNSPLHF
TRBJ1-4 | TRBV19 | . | CASSRPGAREKLFF
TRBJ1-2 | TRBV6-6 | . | CASSSAAGTGYGYTF
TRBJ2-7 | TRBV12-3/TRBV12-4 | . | CASTGTASSYEQYF
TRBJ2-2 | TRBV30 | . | CAWSTGLAGGPTGELFF
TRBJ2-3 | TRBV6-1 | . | CASSEPLVGTSGSSTQYF
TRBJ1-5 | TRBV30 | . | CAWSMDSNQPQHF
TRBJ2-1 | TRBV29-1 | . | CSVQWQAYNEQFF
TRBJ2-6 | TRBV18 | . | CASSPNRASGANVLTF
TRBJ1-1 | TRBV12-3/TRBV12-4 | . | CASSLTGANTEAFF
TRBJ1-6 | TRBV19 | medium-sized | CASSIEGQGYSPLHF